Listed here are 22 T cell receptor beta chains from one sample, sequenced in a study of cytomegalovirus exposure and HLA in healthy donors. 13 Jbeta primers and 60 Vbeta primers were used for the PCR. Method: immunoSEQ multiplex PCR; TCRdb's copy keeps in-frame clones and lacks some. The table lists around 180,000 clones, 79% of them singletons. The sample comprised PBMCs. The origin of the receptors is a woman between 40 and 50 years old in good health and CMV-seronegative.

This clone was counted between two and nine times. This sequence joins TRBV19 and TRBJ1-1, with 12 bases fitting TRBD1. Per the germline V gene, CDR1 is LNHDA and CDR2 is SQIVND (reference sequence). The CDR3 is 16 residues long. V lost 4 bases, J lost 3 bases, and 6 bases stayed unmatched. The CDR3 sequence: CASSTGTGGGDTEAFF. The DNA for the CDR3 is TGTGCCAGTAGTACCGGGACAGGGGGCGGAGACACTGAAGCTTTCTTT.

The genes are TRBV5-6 and TRBJ1-3; 9 bases agree with TRBD1. The CDR3 totals 16 residues. CDR1 and CDR2 (germline): SGHDT, YYEEEE. V was clipped by 2 bases and J by 1 base; unmatched bases: 4. The CDR3: CASSFYRGRSGNTIYF. The DNA of the CDR3 is TGTGCCAGCAGCTTCTACAGGGGGCGATCTGGAAACACCATATATTTT.

The chain carries TRBV11-3 and TRBJ2-1; possible D gene TRBD2, 5 bases. V was trimmed by 4 bases and J by 6 bases, leaving 16 bases between them. Per the germline V gene, CDR1 is SGHNT and CDR2 is YENEEA. The CDR3 runs to 15 residues. The CDR3: CASSSRWRPGNEQFF. For the CDR3, the DNA is TGTGCCAGCAGCTCCCGGTGGAGGCCTGGCAATGAGCAGTTCTTC.

The DNA of the CDR3 is TGTGCCAGTAGCTTCGACAGGGACCCTGGCTACACCTTC. Amino acid sequence: CASSFDRDPGYTF. The chain uses TRBV19 and TRBJ1-2; 7 bases map to TRBD1. Germline V CDR1 and CDR2: LNHDA, SQIVND (reference sequence). Trimming removed 6 bases from V and 7 bases from J; junction bases left unmatched: 8. This CDR3 comprises 13 residues.

The J gene is TRBJ1-2, the V gene TRBV7-9; the D gene is possibly TRBD1 (5 bases). Looked up from germline, CDR1 is SEHNR and CDR2 is FQNEAQ (reference sequence). V lost 4 bases and J 4 bases, leaving 10 bases between the germline ends. The CDR3 loop spans 13 amino acids. DNA of the CDR3: TGTGCCAGCAGCTCCGGGGGTATCTATGGCTACACCTTC. Encoded protein: CASSSGGIYGYTF. Supplemented by reference TRBV7-9 and TRBJ1-2, the full variable domain reads DTGVSQNPRHKITKRGQNVTFRCDPISEHNRLYWYRQTLGQGPEFLTYFQNEAQLEKSRLLSDRFSAERPKGSFSTLEIQRTEQGDSAMYLCASSSGGIYGYTFGSGTRLTVV.

The table lists this clone with a few counts. The rearrangement links TRBV30 to TRBJ2-3; D possibly corresponds to TRBD1 (6 bases). The V gene lost 0 bases and the J gene lost 5 bases, with 15 bases spanning the gap. The CDR3 covers 15 residues. Germline lookup yields CDR1 GTSNPN and CDR2 SVGIG (reference sequence). The CDR3 DNA reads as TGTGCCTGGAGTGTGGCAGGGGCAAGCGGAGATACGCAGTATTTT. It yields the protein CAWSVAGASGDTQYF.

The chain joins TRBV27 to TRBJ1-2; tentative D call: TRBD1 (5 bases). The germline V gene encodes CDR1 MNHEY and CDR2 SMNVEV (reference sequence). V lost 2 bases, J lost 4 bases, and 14 bases lay in between. The CDR3 length is 15 residues. The CDR3 nucleotides are TGTGCCAGCAGTTTAGGCCCTACAGGTATCTATGGCTACACCTTC. Its protein is CASSLGPTGIYGYTF.

The rearrangement uses TRBV6-5 and TRBJ1-1, with 8 bases that match TRBD1. After removal of 0 bases from V and 4 bases from J, the junction contained 7 bases not matched to a gene. Germline CDR1 MNHEY, CDR2 SVGAGI. This CDR3 spans 16 amino acids. CDR3 DNA sequence: TGTGCCAGCAGTTACTCCTTCCAGGGGGCAATCACTGAAGCTTTCTTT. Translating it yields CASSYSFQGAITEAFF.

The chain joins TRBV19 to TRBJ1-2, with a possible D match to TRBD1 (5 bases). V lost 6 bases to trimming and J lost 0 bases, with 11 bases between them. Germline V gene data show CDR1 as LNHDA and CDR2 as SQIVND (reference sequence). This CDR3 comprises 14 residues. CDR3 loop: CASSPQGANYGYTF. In nucleotides, the CDR3 is TGTGCCAGTAGCCCGCAAGGGGCTAACTATGGCTACACCTTC.

The J gene is TRBJ2-5, the V gene TRBV5-1; 10 nucleotides match TRBD1. CDR3 length equals 17 residues. Trimming removed 4 bases from V and 1 base from J; junction bases left unmatched: 10. Germline loops: CDR1 SGHRS, CDR2 YFSETQ. The CDR3 here is CASSPRTGGIRQETQYF. In nucleotides, the CDR3 is TGCGCCAGCAGCCCGCGGACAGGGGGAATTCGCCAAGAGACCCAGTACTTC.

This clone was detected a few times. The CDR3, as DNA: TGTGCCTGGAGCCGGAACACTGAAGCTTTCTTT. This gives the protein CAWSRNTEAFF. The rearrangement uses TRBV30 and TRBJ1-1; D call uncertain. Trimming pared 3 bases from V and 1 base from J, leaving 3 bases between. Germline V gene sequence: CDR1 GTSNPN, CDR2 SVGIG (reference sequence). There are 11 residues in the CDR3.

This chain connects TRBV18 to TRBJ2-2; D possibly corresponds to TRBD1 (5 bases). The CDR3 sequence is 16 residues long. V was clipped by 5 bases and J by 0 bases, with 13 bases between them. Looked up from germline, CDR1 is KGHSH and CDR2 is LQKENI. The CDR3 nucleotides are TGTGCCAGCTCATCAACAGGCTTTCCGAACACCGGGGAGCTGTTTTTT. It yields the protein CASSSTGFPNTGELFF.

The CDR3 DNA is TGCGCCAGCAGCTTGTCGGTTTTGACAGGGGGTATCTATGAGCAGTTCTTC. Its translation: CASSLSVLTGGIYEQFF. This chain links TRBV5-1 with TRBJ2-1; 9 bases are shared with TRBD1. The germline V gene has CDR1 SGHRS and CDR2 YFSETQ. Trimming removed 1 base from V and 8 bases from J; junction bases left unmatched: 13. The CDR3 has 17 residues.

The rearrangement links TRBV6-1 to TRBJ1-3; D gene uncertain. Trimming stripped 2 bases from V and 2 bases from J, with 4 bases between. Germline V gene data show CDR1 as MNHNS and CDR2 as SASEGT. The CDR3 length is 13 residues. For the CDR3, the DNA is TGTGCCAGCAGTGAACGTCCTGGAAACACCATATATTTT. Amino acids: CASSERPGNTIYF.

V gene TRBV7-8 combines with J gene TRBJ2-7, with 9 bases that match TRBD1. Looked up from germline, CDR1 is SGHVS and CDR2 is FQNEAQ. V was pared by 5 bases and J by 3 bases, with 8 bases of the junction left unmatched. The CDR3 totals 15 residues. CDR3 residues: CASSPGTGNYYEQYF. For the CDR3, the DNA is TGTGCCAGCAGCCCCGGGACAGGGAACTACTACGAGCAGTACTTC.

The chain has TRBV6-5 and TRBJ2-1, with D unresolved. The CDR3 covers 11 residues. Germline lookup yields CDR1 MNHEY and CDR2 SVGAGI. The V end was cut by 2 bases, the J end by 7 bases, with 3 bases between. CDR3 DNA: TGTGCCAGCAGTTACCAAAATGAGCAGTTCTTC. As protein: CASSYQNEQFF.

The CDR3 loop is CASSGQGLNTEAFF. CDR3 DNA sequence: TGTGCCAGCAGCGGACAGGGGTTGAACACTGAAGCTTTCTTT. J is TRBJ1-1 and V is TRBV6-5; 9 bases agree with TRBD1. The trim removed 6 bases at V and 0 bases at J, leaving 2 bases unmatched. Per the germline V gene, CDR1 is MNHEY and CDR2 is SVGAGI. This CDR3 is 14 amino acids long.

V gene TRBV5-6 combines with J gene TRBJ2-1, with D maybe TRBD2 (6 bases). The CDR3 is 16 amino acids. V lost 4 bases to trimming and J lost 3 bases, with 17 bases between them. The V gene's germline CDR1 is SGHDT and CDR2 YYEEEE. CDR3 DNA: TGTGCCAGCAGCCCCAGCCTGGCTAGCGACTACAATGAGCAGTTCTTC. Protein sequence: CASSPSLASDYNEQFF.

The chain employs TRBV9 and TRBJ2-5; 7 bases map to TRBD2. This CDR3 is built from 13 residues. Per the germline V gene, CDR1 is SGDLS and CDR2 is YYNGEE. J lost 4 bases, V lost 0 bases, and 0 bases had no gene match. The CDR3 DNA follows: TGTGCCAGCAGCGTAGCGGGAGGAGAGACCCAGTACTTC. This sequence encodes CASSVAGGETQYF.

This clone was detected only once. In DNA, the CDR3 is TGTGCCTGGAAGAGAGGCCCCGAGCAGTACTTC. It specifies CAWKRGPEQYF. This sequence joins TRBV30 and TRBJ2-7; D not resolved. Trimming shortened V by 4 bases and J by 6 bases, and 10 bases separated the two germline ends. CDR1 is GTSNPN, CDR2 SVGIG, per germline (reference sequence). CDR3 size: 11 residues.

The chain recombines TRBV5-1 with TRBJ2-3; D might be TRBD1 (6 bases). V dropped 2 bases and J dropped 1 base, with 8 bases sitting between them. Germline V gene data show CDR1 as SGHRS and CDR2 as YFSETQ. This CDR3 contains 14 residues. CDR3 loop: CASSLQGGTDTQYF. The DNA for the CDR3 is TGCGCCAGCAGCTTACAGGGCGGCACAGATACGCAGTATTTT. The full variable domain, rest sourced from reference TRBV5-1 and TRBJ2-3, is KAGVTQTPRYLIKTRGQQVTLSCSPISGHRSVSWYQQTPGQGLQFLFEYFSETQRNKGNFPGRFSGRQFSNSRSEMNVSTLELGDSALYLCASSLQGGTDTQYFGPGTRLTVL.

The chain has TRBV6-5 and TRBJ2-7; D not resolved. This CDR3 region has 13 residues. V was clipped by 0 bases and J by 7 bases, with 10 bases between them. Germline V lookup: CDR1 MNHEY, CDR2 SVGAGI. CDR3 nucleotides: TGTGCCAGCAGTTACTCGAAACTCCGGGAGCAGTACTTC. This encodes CASSYSKLREQYF.